A single sample is the source of the 32 T cell receptor beta chains below, sequenced in a study of cytotoxic CD8 clonotypes in ibrutinib-treated CLL. Assay used: immunoSEQ multiplex PCR; TCRdb lists only in-frame clones, some missing. Of some 150,000 clones detected, about 80% appear once; the ten largest clones hold 28%. The input for sequencing was PBMCs, taken after 12 months of ibrutinib treatment. These receptors were collected from a human donor with chronic lymphocytic leukemia.

J is TRBJ1-6 and V is TRBV6-5; D gene ambiguous. The CDR3 contains 13 residues. The V gene's germline CDR1 is MNHEY and CDR2 SVGAGI. Between the trimmed V and J ends, which lost 1 base and 10 bases, there was a span of 8 bases. The CDR3 is CASSYFERSPLHF. The CDR3 DNA follows: TGTGCCAGCAGTTACTTCGAGCGGTCACCCCTCCACTTT.

This clone has a handful of counts. The chain combines TRBV11-2 with TRBJ1-1, with D unclear. The ends were cut back, 5 bases at V and 3 bases at J, with 10 bases in the middle. The CDR3 sequence is 13 residues long. Germline CDR1 SGHAT, CDR2 FQNNGV. CDR3: CASSPQSYTEAFF. The DNA of the CDR3 is TGTGCCAGCAGCCCCCAGAGCTACACTGAAGCTTTCTTT.

The chain combines TRBV5-1 with TRBJ1-1; possibly TRBD1 for D (5 bases). The germline V gene has CDR1 SGHRS and CDR2 YFSETQ. This CDR3 comprises 15 residues. Trimming shortened V by 0 bases and J by 5 bases, and 14 bases separated the two germline ends. CDR3 sequence: CASSLVGQGGTEAFF. CDR3 sequence (DNA): TGCGCCAGCAGCTTGGTGGGCCAGGGAGGGACTGAAGCTTTCTTT.

The chain combines TRBV10-3 with TRBJ2-5, with D unresolved. The CDR3 totals 13 residues. Trimming took off 4 bases at V and 4 bases at J, with 10 bases between the two ends. Per the germline V gene, CDR1 is ENHRY and CDR2 is SYGVKD. The CDR3 spells CAISVSGLETQYF. The DNA of the CDR3 is TGTGCCATCAGTGTTTCTGGTTTAGAGACCCAGTACTTC.

The chain uses TRBV5-1 and TRBJ1-2, with 7 bases aligning to TRBD1. CDR3 length: 15 amino acids. Germline V gene sequence: CDR1 SGHRS, CDR2 YFSETQ. The J segment lost 9 bases and the V segment lost 4 bases, leaving 15 bases of the junction unmatched. The CDR3 DNA is TGCGCCAGCAGCCAACAGAGGGGGCGCGAGGAGAGCTACACCTTC. It is translated as CASSQQRGREESYTF.

The chain couples TRBV13 to TRBJ2-2; tentative D call: TRBD2 (6 bases). This CDR3 is 18 amino acids long. CDR1 and CDR2 (germline): PRHDT, FYEKMQ (reference sequence). V lost 7 bases and J lost 1, with 22 bases in between. Here the CDR3 reads CASNPLYGDSKNTGELFF. CDR3 in DNA: TGTGCCAGCAACCCCCTTTACGGGGACTCTAAGAACACCGGGGAGCTGTTTTTT.

The chain employs TRBV19 and TRBJ2-7, with TRBD2 matching 14 bases. This CDR3 spans 14 amino acids. Germline CDR1 reads LNHDA; CDR2 reads SQIVND (reference sequence). The V and J ends lost 7 bases and 9 bases, in that order; junction bases with no gene match: 8. The CDR3 is CASTPGLAGEVQYF. DNA for the CDR3: TGTGCCAGTACCCCGGGACTAGCGGGAGAGGTGCAGTACTTC.

The V and J genes are TRBV7-8 and TRBJ1-1; 8 bases are a match to TRBD1. Losses at the gene ends were 1 base for V and 8 bases for J; bases not matched to a gene: 3. Germline loops: CDR1 SGHVS, CDR2 FQNEAQ. This CDR3 region has 13 residues. The CDR3 reads CASSLDRTGEAFF. Written as DNA, the CDR3 is TGTGCCAGCAGCTTAGATCGGACAGGGGAAGCTTTCTTT. Full variable domain (outside the CDR3, taken from reference TRBV7-8 and TRBJ1-1): GAGVSQSPRYKVAKRGQDVALRCDPISGHVSLFWYQQALGQGPEFLTYFQNEAQLDKSGLPSDRFFAERPEGSVSTLKIQRTQQEDSAVYLCASSLDRTGEAFFGQGTRLTVV.

The rearrangement links TRBV6-1 to TRBJ2-7, with a weak D call TRBD1 (5 bases). The CDR3 runs 15 residues. Looked up from germline, CDR1 is MNHNS and CDR2 is SASEGT. V gave up 3 bases and J gave up 0 bases, with 12 bases separating them. CDR3 DNA: TGTGCCAGCAGTGAGTCATTGCAGGGCTCCTACGAGCAGTACTTC. Translated, it gives CASSESLQGSYEQYF.

The rearrangement uses TRBV4-1 and TRBJ2-3; TRBD1 matches 9 bases. The CDR3 covers 15 residues. The trim removed 0 bases at V and 3 bases at J, leaving 1 base unmatched. Germline values: CDR1 MGHRA, CDR2 YSYEKL. CDR3 region: CASSQDGTGTDTQYF. CDR3 DNA: TGCGCCAGCAGCCAAGACGGGACAGGGACAGATACGCAGTATTTT.

The J gene is TRBJ2-3, the V gene TRBV7-6; tentative D call: TRBD2 (6 bases). V was cut by 5 bases and J by 4 bases, with 22 bases left in between. CDR3 size: 17 residues. CDR1 is SGHVS, CDR2 FNYEAQ, per germline. The DNA for the CDR3 is TGTGCCAGCAGCCCCCTTGGCCTTAGCGGAGGGTCAGATACGCAGTATTTT. Protein sequence: CASSPLGLSGGSDTQYF. Full variable domain (rest looked up from reference TRBV7-6 and TRBJ2-3): GAGVSQSPRYKVTKRGQDVALRCDPISGHVSLYWYRQALGQGPEFLTYFNYEAQQDKSGLPNDRFSAERPEGSISTLTIQRTEQRDSAMYRCASSPLGLSGGSDTQYFGPGTRLTVL.

The DNA of the CDR3 is TGTGCCAGCAGTTACGGCGGGGGGGCAACTGATACGCAGTATTTT. It yields the protein CASSYGGGATDTQYF. The V call is TRBV6-6, the J call TRBJ2-3; 9 nucleotides agree with TRBD2. The junction had 6 bases not matched to a gene; V was cut back by 2 bases and J by 6 bases. The CDR3 length is 15 residues. The germline V gene encodes CDR1 MNHNY and CDR2 SVGAGI (reference sequence).

This CDR3 is CASSMGGMAGEQYF. The CDR3 DNA reads TGTGCCAGCAGCATGGGGGGGATGGCGGGTGAGCAGTACTTC. V is TRBV9 and J is TRBJ2-7, with TRBD2 matching 7 bases. Germline V CDR1 and CDR2: SGDLS, YYNGEE. This CDR3 spans 14 amino acids. Unmatched junction bases numbered 11, after V lost 4 bases and J lost 7 bases. Using reference TRBV9 and TRBJ2-7 for the parts outside the CDR3, the full variable domain is DSGVTQTPKHLITATGQRVTLRCSPRSGDLSVYWYQQSLDQGLQFLIQYYNGEERAKGNILERFSAQQFPDLHSELNLSSLELGDSALYFCASSMGGMAGEQYFGPGTRLTVT.

This chain uses TRBV6-5 with TRBJ2-3, with D possibly TRBD2 on 7 matching bases. From germline, CDR1 is MNHEY and CDR2 SVGAGI. The CDR3 consists of 15 residues. V gave up 2 bases and J gave up 0 bases, with 9 bases separating them. The CDR3 DNA follows: TGTGCCAGCAGTTACACGGGGGGCAGCACAGATACGCAGTATTTT. This translates into CASSYTGGSTDTQYF.

J is TRBJ2-3 and V is TRBV7-2; D is unresolved. Trimming pared 1 base from V and 6 bases from J, leaving 8 bases between. Germline V gene data show CDR1 as SGHTA and CDR2 as FQGNSA. The CDR3 is made up of 13 amino acids. This CDR3 is CASSLEYWDTQYF. The DNA of the CDR3 is TGTGCCAGCAGCTTAGAGTACTGGGATACGCAGTATTTT.

The chain recombines TRBV18 with TRBJ2-2, with 13 nucleotides matching TRBD2. This CDR3 region has 16 residues. Germline CDR1 is KGHSH and CDR2 is LQKENI. V was clipped by 5 bases and J by 4 bases; unmatched bases: 4. CDR3 in amino acids: CASSATSGGSTGELFF. The CDR3, as DNA: TGTGCCAGCTCAGCGACTAGCGGGGGGTCCACCGGGGAGCTGTTTTTT.

J is TRBJ2-1 and V is TRBV27, with D unresolved. There are 16 residues in the CDR3. V dropped 7 bases and J dropped 1 base, with 17 bases sitting between them. Germline values: CDR1 MNHEY, CDR2 SMNVEV (reference sequence). CDR3 DNA: TGTGCCAGCACTCAACTCGCTACTACTTCCTACAATGAGCAGTTCTTC. It translates to CASTQLATTSYNEQFF.

The chain employs TRBV7-8 and TRBJ2-7; no reliable D call. Per the germline V gene, CDR1 is SGHVS and CDR2 is FQNEAQ. The V end was cut by 0 bases, the J end by 0 bases, with 6 bases between. This CDR3 region has 14 residues. The CDR3: CASSLAVLSYEQYF. DNA of the CDR3: TGTGCCAGCAGCTTAGCCGTTCTCTCCTACGAGCAGTACTTC.

The chain couples TRBV18 to TRBJ2-1; 8 bases align to TRBD1. The CDR3 consists of 15 residues. Trimming cost V 1 base and J 8 bases; bases outside gene matches: 7. CDR1 is KGHSH and CDR2 is LQKENI in the germline V gene. Here the CDR3 reads CASSPRDRKRDEQFF. The CDR3 nucleotides are TGTGCCAGCTCACCACGGGACAGGAAAAGGGATGAGCAGTTCTTC.

V and J are TRBV6-1 and TRBJ2-5; D might be TRBD1 (5 bases). Trimming left V 4 bases short and J 5 bases short, with 14 bases between. The CDR3 sequence is 14 residues long. Germline V gene lookup returns CDR1 MNHNS and CDR2 SASEGT. The CDR3 protein is CASSALTARETQYF. The CDR3 region has the DNA TGTGCCAGCAGTGCCCTGACAGCCAGGGAGACCCAGTACTTC.

The chain joins TRBV5-4 to TRBJ2-5, with 9 bases that match TRBD2. The CDR3 loop spans 15 amino acids. Germline V gene sequence: CDR1 SGHNT, CDR2 YYREEE (reference sequence). The J segment lost 2 bases and the V segment lost 10 bases, leaving 12 bases of the junction unmatched. CDR3 residues: CAFQTGLAGQETQYF. The CDR3 region has the DNA TGTGCCTTTCAAACGGGGCTAGCGGGACAAGAGACCCAGTACTTC.

The chain combines TRBV5-4 with TRBJ2-7, with D perhaps TRBD1 (5 bases). CDR1 and CDR2 (germline): SGHNT, YYREEE (reference sequence). This CDR3 region has 17 residues. Trimming pared 4 bases from V and 3 bases from J, leaving 23 bases between. CDR3 amino acids: CASSLRQSVPSYYEQYF. CDR3 nucleotide sequence: TGTGCCAGCAGCCTGCGACAGTCAGTCCCTTCCTACTACGAGCAGTACTTC. The whole variable domain, filled in from reference TRBV5-4 and TRBJ2-7, reads ETGVTQSPTHLIKTRGQQVTLRCSSQSGHNTVSWYQQALGQGPQFIFQYYREEENGRGNFPPRFSGLQFPNYSSELNVNALELDDSALYLCASSLRQSVPSYYEQYFGPGTRLTVT.

This clone was seen only a few times. The gene calls are TRBV7-2 and TRBJ1-2; D might be TRBD1 (6 bases). The CDR3 length is 12 residues. V was cut by 5 bases and J by 6 bases, with 10 bases left in between. CDR1 is SGHTA and CDR2 is FQGNSA in the germline V gene. CDR3 region: CASSPYRDGYTF. The CDR3 nucleotides are TGTGCCAGCAGCCCTTACAGGGATGGCTACACCTTC.

V usage is TRBV7-9 and J usage is TRBJ2-3, with D perhaps TRBD1 (5 bases). CDR3 size: 16 residues. Trimming removed 5 bases from V and 5 bases from J, with 20 bases in between. The germline V gene encodes CDR1 SEHNR and CDR2 FQNEAQ (reference sequence). CDR3 sequence reads: CASSDWGSLRVDTQYF. In DNA form, the CDR3 reads TGTGCCAGCAGCGACTGGGGCTCCCTCCGGGTAGATACGCAGTATTTT.

The chain couples TRBV7-2 to TRBJ2-3; D gene uncertain. With 1 base removed from V and 14 bases from J, the gap between germline ends came to 19 bases. Germline V gene data show CDR1 as SGHTA and CDR2 as FQGNSA. The CDR3 loop spans 14 amino acids. The CDR3 coding sequence is TGTGCCAGCAGCTTAGACGGTAACCCCCTCCCCCGGTATTTT. Its protein is CASSLDGNPLPRYF.

This chain uses TRBV27 with TRBJ2-5; 12 positions agree with TRBD2. V shed 5 bases, J shed 3 bases, and the junction held 4 bases outside the gene matches. Looked up from germline, CDR1 is MNHEY and CDR2 is SMNVEV (reference sequence). CDR3 length: 15 residues. CDR3 sequence reads: CASSARTSGEETQYF. In DNA, the CDR3 is TGTGCCAGCAGTGCCAGGACTAGCGGGGAAGAGACCCAGTACTTC.

This clone is termed medium-sized. The rearrangement uses TRBV18 and TRBJ1-2, with TRBD1 matching over 10 bases. CDR1 is KGHSH and CDR2 is LQKENI in the germline V gene. The V segment lost 3 bases and the J segment 4 bases; nucleotides outside the gene matches: 8. The CDR3 is made up of 16 amino acids. The CDR3 sequence is CASSPMGQGKSYGYTF. CDR3 in DNA: TGTGCCAGCTCACCCATGGGACAGGGGAAATCCTATGGCTACACCTTC.

The chain carries TRBV6-1 and TRBJ2-5; TRBD1 aligns across 9 bases. The CDR3 spans 15 residues. The V gene's germline CDR1 is MNHNS and CDR2 SASEGT. Trimming at V came to 6 bases and at J to 5 bases, leaving 10 bases not matched to a gene. The DNA of the CDR3 is TGTGCCAGCAGCCAGAACAGGGGGCGAAGTGAGACCCAGTACTTC. It yields the protein CASSQNRGRSETQYF.

V usage is TRBV7-2 and J usage is TRBJ2-7, with 9 nucleotides matching TRBD2. Germline V CDR1 and CDR2: SGHTA, FQGNSA. V trimming: 10 bases; J trimming: 4 bases; junction bases outside the gene matches: 11. The CDR3 has 14 amino acids. In nucleotides, the CDR3 is TGTGCCACCGAAATGTCGCTAGCGGGGTACGAGCAGTACTTC. Amino acids: CATEMSLAGYEQYF.

The rearrangement joins TRBV5-6 to TRBJ1-1; 7 bases line up with TRBD1. The CDR3 is made up of 14 amino acids. Germline assignment: CDR1 SGHDT and CDR2 YYEEEE. The junction had 4 bases not matched to a gene; V was cut back by 4 bases and J by 1 base. CDR3 sequence reads: CASSAQGGNTEAFF. The CDR3 DNA is TGTGCCAGCAGCGCTCAGGGGGGGAACACTGAAGCTTTCTTT.

This chain links TRBV5-4 with TRBJ2-7; unclear D gene. The V end was cut by 1 base, the J end by 6 bases, with 17 bases between. The CDR3 is 15 amino acids. Germline values: CDR1 SGHNT, CDR2 YYREEE (reference sequence). CDR3 sequence reads: CASSLRAGSPGEQYF. CDR3 DNA: TGTGCCAGCAGCTTGCGGGCCGGATCCCCGGGCGAGCAGTACTTC.

This clone has only a few counts. The chain uses TRBV5-1 and TRBJ2-3; D unclear. Looked up from germline, CDR1 is SGHRS and CDR2 is YFSETQ. This CDR3 contains 12 residues. V was clipped by 2 bases and J by 5 bases, with 6 bases between them. As DNA, the CDR3 is TGCGCCAGCAGCTTAGGAGAAGATACGCAGTATTTT. Its protein is CASSLGEDTQYF.